The clone carrying this TCR beta chain appeared a few times. Its antigen is undetermined. This entry comes from a study of OX40 agonist ivuxolimab in advanced cancers. Study details: A mean age of roughly 60 years, range roughly 23 to 85, was recorded, and 70% to 85% were male.

Study-level findings and limits: Some patients who did not respond also had low normalized T-cell clonal expansion.

Generated by immunoSEQ multiplex PCR, the TCRdb table keeps only in-frame clones and is missing some. Here the sample spans some 100,000 clones, under 90% being singletons. Sampling of blood occurred at baseline, cycle 4 day 1, and cycle 7 day 1. This CDR3 is built from 14 residues. The germline CDR1 and CDR2 sequences are SGDLS and YYNGEE. Deletions cut 3 bases from V and 2 bases from J, with 12 bases between. The V gene is TRBV9, the J gene TRBJ2-7, with D maybe TRBD1 (5 bases). This receptor was obtained from an adult with an advanced solid tumor such as melanoma, head and neck, liver or kidney cancer. Sequenced material: CD4+ or CD8+ T cells sorted from blood, taken in a trial of the OX40 agonist ivuxolimab. Here the CDR3 DNA reads TGTGCCAGCAGCGGAAGACAGTGGCCCTACGAGCAGTACTTC. Translated: CASSGRQWPYEQYF.